A selection of T cell receptor beta chains follows, all from one sample in a study of blood T cell repertoires in COVID-19. Using immunoSEQ multiplex PCR, the repertoire was profiled, and TCRdb retains in-frame clones only, with some absent. This table holds some 99,000 clones, over 80% found once. What was sequenced was peripheral blood. These receptors all come from a woman aged 55-70 years with acute or convalescent COVID-19. Each CDR3 is given with its conserved first and last residue. Each record gives: V gene, J gene, clone size, D gene, CDR3 protein, CDR3 DNA. A D gene is named only where the DNA matches it firmly. A row's size may be missing; if present it is once, few, many or a size class.

TRBV11-2	TRBJ1-1	NA	NA	CASRGSRTPIEAFF	TGTGCCAGCAGGGGATCGAGGACACCTATCGAAGCTTTCTTT
TRBV4-1	TRBJ2-3	NA	TRBD1	CASSQWRQGVRGDTQYF	TGCGCCAGCAGCCAATGGCGGCAGGGGGTTAGAGGAGATACGCAGTATTTT
TRBV18	TRBJ2-2	NA	NA	CASSPVELATTGELFF	TGTGCCAGCTCACCCGTGGAACTAGCCACCACCGGGGAGCTGTTTTTT
TRBV4-1	TRBJ2-4	NA	NA	CASSQTPTDLAKNIQYF	TGCGCCAGCAGCCAGACTCCGACAGACCTAGCCAAAAACATTCAGTACTTC
TRBV10-2	TRBJ1-2	NA	TRBD1	CASSDGQEGFYGYTF	TGCGCCAGCAGTGATGGACAGGAAGGTTTCTATGGCTACACCTTC
TRBV6-4	TRBJ2-2	NA	TRBD2	CASSGRTSGDTGELFF	TGTGCCAGCAGTGGACGGACTAGCGGAGACACCGGGGAGCTGTTTTTT
TRBV12-3/TRBV12-4	TRBJ1-5	NA	NA	CASSTGYQPQHF	TGTGCCAGCAGTACAGGTTATCAGCCCCAGCATTTT
TRBV19	TRBJ1-3	once	NA	CASRAVSSGNTIYF	TGTGCCAGTAGGGCAGTCAGCTCTGGAAACACCATATATTTT
TRBV30	TRBJ1-2	NA	NA	CAWLSVGAGDNYGYTF	TGTGCCTGGTTGTCTGTTGGGGCGGGAGATAACTATGGCTACACCTTC
TRBV11-3	TRBJ2-5	NA	NA	CASSSPLQETQYF	TGTGCCAGCAGCTCCCCGTTACAAGAGACCCAGTACTTC
TRBV10-2	TRBJ1-2	NA	TRBD1	CASTSGGSGYTF	TGCGCCAGCACTTCAGGGGGCAGTGGCTACACCTTC
TRBV6-5	TRBJ1-2	few	TRBD1	CASRPGTVYGYTF	TGTGCCAGCAGACCCGGGACAGTCTATGGCTACACCTTC
TRBV4-2	TRBJ2-2	NA	NA	CASSQIGLTGELFF	TGTGCCAGCAGCCAGATTGGACTGACCGGGGAGCTGTTTTTT
TRBV9	TRBJ2-1	NA	TRBD2	CASSANPPSAGGPSDEQFF	TGTGCCAGCAGCGCGAACCCCCCTAGCGCGGGAGGGCCCTCGGATGAGCAGTTCTTC
TRBV11-1	TRBJ2-7	NA	NA	CASSFGRGTYEQYF	TGTGCCAGCAGCTTCGGGCGGGGCACTTACGAGCAGTACTTC
TRBV7-8	TRBJ2-7	NA	NA	CATGLDPSYEQYF	TGTGCCACCGGCTTAGATCCTTCCTACGAGCAGTACTTC
TRBV5-8	TRBJ2-1	NA	TRBD2	CASSLATLAGAYNEQFF	TGTGCCAGCAGCTTGGCCACACTAGCGGGGGCCTACAATGAGCAGTTCTTC
TRBV11-2	TRBJ1-2	NA	NA	CASSLGGQGYGYTF	TGTGCCAGCAGCTTAGGAGGGCAGGGGTATGGCTACACCTTC
TRBV5-6	TRBJ2-7	NA	TRBD2	CASGGRISYEQYF	TGTGCCAGCGGCGGGAGGATCTCCTACGAGCAGTACTTC
TRBV28	TRBJ1-4	few	TRBD1	CASSETTRGTANEKLFF	TGTGCCAGCAGTGAAACTACGCGAGGGACAGCTAATGAAAAACTGTTTTTT
TRBV5-1	TRBJ2-7	NA	TRBD1	CASSSGQGGQYF	TGCGCCAGCAGCTCGGGACAGGGCGGGCAGTACTTC
TRBV7-6	TRBJ1-6	NA	NA	CASSLREVRGSPLHF	TGTGCCAGCAGCTTACGGGAGGTGCGGGGTTCACCCCTCCACTTT
TRBV29-1	TRBJ2-7	NA	NA	CSARTGTFGSYEQYF	TGCAGCGCCAGGACCGGGACATTTGGCTCCTACGAGCAGTACTTC